A selection of T cell receptor beta chains follows, all from one sample in a study of cytotoxic CD8 clonotypes in ibrutinib-treated CLL. Here immunoSEQ multiplex PCR was the method, and the copy in TCRdb shows in-frame clones only, minus some. Here the sample spans hundreds of thousands of clones, more than 75% being singletons. The input for sequencing was PBMCs, taken after 12 months of ibrutinib treatment. Every receptor here comes from a human donor with chronic lymphocytic leukemia. The CDR3 runs from the conserved cysteine through the conserved F or W. Fields, in order: J gene, D gene, V gene, clone size, CDR3 DNA, CDR3 protein. A D gene is named only where the DNA matches it firmly. The size field is filled for only some rows; it gives once, few, many or a size class.

TRBJ2-7 NA TRBV7-8 NA TGTGCCAGCAGCAAACCAGCGACGGCGTCCGCCTACGAGCAGTACTTC CASSKPATASAYEQYF
TRBJ2-5 TRBD1 TRBV13 NA TGTGCCAGCAGAGACGGAGCCAGACAGGGCCGAGAGACCCAGTACTTC CASRDGARQGRETQYF
TRBJ2-1 TRBD2 TRBV7-3 NA TGTGCCAGCAGCCCGACTAGCGGGCAGGCTGTGGGGCAGTTCTTC CASSPTSGQAVGQFF
TRBJ1-3 NA TRBV30 many TGTGCCTGGAAAGCCTCTGGAAACACCATATATTTT CAWKASGNTIYF
TRBJ1-4 NA TRBV4-1 NA TGCGCCAGCAGCCAAGATCCTGGACATCGGGAAAAACTGTTTTTT CASSQDPGHREKLFF
TRBJ1-2 NA TRBV27 once TGTGCCAGCAGACCAGACCCATGGTACCCTACTAACTATGGCTACACCTTC CASRPDPWYPTNYGYTF
TRBJ1-4 NA TRBV19 NA TGTGCCAGTACCCCCGAGGGGACTAATGAAAAACTGTTTTTT CASTPEGTNEKLFF
TRBJ2-3 NA TRBV28 NA TGTGCCAGCGGAGTTCGGACAGATACGCAGTATTTT CASGVRTDTQYF
TRBJ2-7 NA TRBV19 NA TGTGCCAGTAGTGCAGCCGGGACGGCAGGCTACGAGCAGTACTTC CASSAAGTAGYEQYF
TRBJ2-7 NA TRBV6-1 NA TGTGCCAGCAGGGAACAGCTCTACGAGCAGTACTTC CASREQLYEQYF
TRBJ2-7 NA TRBV11-2 NA TGTGCCACCGGACCGGGGCAGACGGTTAAGCAGTACTTC CATGPGQTVKQYF
TRBJ2-3 NA TRBV6-1 NA TGTGCCAGCAGTGAACAGGGTACGGCAGGATACGCAGATACGCAGTATTTT CASSEQGTAGYADTQYF
TRBJ2-7 TRBD2 TRBV13 NA TGTGCCAGCAGGGCGGGAGGGTCCTCCTACGAGCAGTACTTC CASRAGGSSYEQYF
TRBJ1-1 TRBD1 TRBV9 NA TGTGCCAGCAGCGTGGCGACAGGGGACACTGAAGCTTTCTTT CASSVATGDTEAFF
TRBJ2-3 TRBD2 TRBV7-9 NA TGTGCCAGCAGCTCTCGGGGGGGCTCAAGCACAGATACGCAGTATTTT CASSSRGGSSTDTQYF
TRBJ2-2 NA TRBV9 many TGTGCCAGCTTACCGGGACTGAGGACCGGGGAGCTGTTTTTT CASLPGLRTGELFF
TRBJ2-3 TRBD1 TRBV5-1 NA TGCGCCAGCAGCTTAGCACCTACAGGGGCTGGCACAGATACGCAGTATTTT CASSLAPTGAGTDTQYF
TRBJ2-3 NA TRBV6-5 NA TGTGCCAGCAACGAAAAGGGGGGCACAGATACGCAGTATTTT CASNEKGGTDTQYF
TRBJ2-1 TRBD2 TRBV4-2 NA TGTGCCAGCAGCCAAGAGTATAGCGGGCCCCCCGAGCAGTTCTTC CASSQEYSGPPEQFF
TRBJ1-3 TRBD1 TRBV6-6 NA TGTGCCTCGACAGGGACGGGAAACACCATATATTTT CASTGTGNTIYF
TRBJ2-7 NA TRBV18 NA TGTGCCAGCTCATCCGGGACAAGGGATTACGAGCAGTACTTC CASSSGTRDYEQYF
TRBJ2-7 NA TRBV11-2 NA TGTGCCAGCAGCTTAGGCAGGGTGACCTCCTACGAGCAGTACTTC CASSLGRVTSYEQYF
TRBJ2-2 NA TRBV4-1 once TGCGCCAGCAGCCGCTCGCGGGTCACCGGGGAGCTGTTTTTT CASSRSRVTGELFF
TRBJ2-3 TRBD2 TRBV6-4 NA TGTGCCAGCAGCTCCTCCGGGGGGGTCGCAGATACGCAGTATTTT CASSSSGGVADTQYF
TRBJ1-2 TRBD1 TRBV9 NA TGTGCCAGCAGCCCCCGGGACAGGCTTAACTATGGCTACACCTTC CASSPRDRLNYGYTF
TRBJ1-5 TRBD1 TRBV6-1 NA TGTGCCAGCCGCATACAGGGGGAACTCAATCAGCCCCAGCATTTT CASRIQGELNQPQHF
TRBJ1-2 TRBD1 TRBV5-1 once TGCGCCAGCAGCTTGGGACAGGGATCCTATGGCTACACCTTC CASSLGQGSYGYTF
TRBJ2-3 NA TRBV5-1 NA TGCGCCAGCAGCTTGGAGGGCACAGATACGCAGTATTTT CASSLEGTDTQYF
TRBJ2-5 NA TRBV7-9 NA TGTGCCAGCAGCGACCTACAACAAGAGACCCAGTACTTC CASSDLQQETQYF
TRBJ2-7 TRBD2 TRBV2 NA TGTGCCAGCAGAACAAGGACTAGCGGGAGGGGCGAGCAGTACTTC CASRTRTSGRGEQYF
TRBJ1-1 TRBD1 TRBV2 few TGTGCCAGCAGCGGAAGCCGGGACAGGGGAAACACTGAAGCTTTCTTT CASSGSRDRGNTEAFF
TRBJ2-7 NA TRBV5-8 NA TGTGCCAGCAGCCGAAGGGGGGAGGGGGACTCCTACGAGCAGTACTTC CASSRRGEGDSYEQYF
TRBJ2-5 NA TRBV7-9 NA TGTGCCAGCAGCTTTGGAAACTACCAAGAGACCCAGTACTTC CASSFGNYQETQYF
TRBJ2-5 NA TRBV2 NA TGTGCCAGCAGTGCCCGACAGGTTGTAGGGGAAGAGACCCAGTACTTC CASSARQVVGEETQYF
TRBJ1-1 TRBD1 TRBV6-5 NA TGTGCCAGCCACGTCGGACAGGGGGACACTGAAGCTTTCTTT CASHVGQGDTEAFF
TRBJ2-1 NA TRBV6-6 NA TGTGCCAGCAGTTACTCTGGACTCAATGAGCAGTTCTTC CASSYSGLNEQFF
TRBJ2-1 TRBD1 TRBV27 medium-sized TGTGCCAGCAGCCAGGGGGCTGGGGGGGAGCAGTTCTTC CASSQGAGGEQFF
TRBJ1-5 NA TRBV5-5 once TGTGCCAGCAGCTTGAACCCGGTGGGCAATCAGCCCCAGCATTTT CASSLNPVGNQPQHF
TRBJ2-7 TRBD1 TRBV6-6 NA TGTGCCAGCAGTACCTCCGGGACAGACTCCTACGAGCAGTACTTC CASSTSGTDSYEQYF
TRBJ2-2 NA TRBV27 NA TGTGCCAGCAGTTTAAGATACGGGGAGCTGTTTTTT CASSLRYGELFF
TRBJ2-7 NA TRBV5-1 NA TGCGCCAGCCACGAAGAACTCGACTACTACGAGCAGTACTTC CASHEELDYYEQYF
TRBJ2-7 TRBD1 TRBV6-6 NA TGTGCCAGCATGGGAAGGGACAGAGACTACGAGCAGTACTTC CASMGRDRDYEQYF
TRBJ1-5 NA TRBV5-6 NA TGTGCCAGCAGCTTTGGGAGTTATCAGCCCCAGCATTTT CASSFGSYQPQHF
TRBJ2-2 NA TRBV4-2 NA TGTGTCAGCAGCTGGGGGGATGGGGAGCTGTTTTTT CVSSWGDGELFF
TRBJ2-7 NA TRBV10-3 NA TGTGCCATCAAGGGCGGGACCTCAGGGGACTACGAGCAGTACTTC CAIKGGTSGDYEQYF
TRBJ2-3 NA TRBV11-3 NA TGTGCCAGCAGCTCCAGTCCCGGAGGCACAGATACGCAGTATTTT CASSSSPGGTDTQYF
TRBJ1-2 TRBD1 TRBV29-1 NA TGCAGCGTTGACAGGGGGCTTAGTTTAGGCTACACCTTC CSVDRGLSLGYTF
TRBJ1-1 NA TRBV10-2 NA TGCGCCAGTGGGTCTCGGGGGCCCACTGAAGCTTTCTTT CASGSRGPTEAFF
TRBJ2-1 NA TRBV15 few TGTGCCACCAGCAGAGCGAGAGGGCGGCGGGTCTCCAATGAGCAGTTCTTC CATSRARGRRVSNEQFF
TRBJ1-1 NA TRBV5-1 once TGCGCCAGCAGCTTCCGGGTGTCCGCTCCCTCGAACACTGAAGCTTTCTTT CASSFRVSAPSNTEAFF
TRBJ2-7 NA TRBV6-5 NA TGTGCCAGCAGTATGGCAGGGAGGTACGAGCAGTACTTC CASSMAGRYEQYF
TRBJ2-3 NA TRBV4-1 NA TGCGCCAGCAGCCAACAAGAACGCTCCACAGATACGCAGTATTTT CASSQQERSTDTQYF
TRBJ1-5 NA TRBV6-1 NA TGTGCCAGCAGTGCCGGGGTCAATAGCAATCAGCCCCAGCATTTT CASSAGVNSNQPQHF
TRBJ1-5 NA TRBV18 NA TGTGCCAGCTCACCACAGGGGACTCAGCCCCAGCATTTT CASSPQGTQPQHF
TRBJ2-3 NA TRBV10-1 NA TGCGCCAGCAGACTACCCGATGGACAGCCCACAGATACGCAGTATTTT CASRLPDGQPTDTQYF
TRBJ1-1 NA TRBV10-3 NA TGTGCCATCAGGAATCAGGGTAACACTGAAGCTTTCTTT CAIRNQGNTEAFF
TRBJ2-7 NA TRBV19 NA TGTGCCAGTAGCGCCTCTCTGGGCGAGCAGTACTTC CASSASLGEQYF
TRBJ2-1 TRBD2 TRBV6-1 NA TGTGCCAGCAGGGCCGGGACTAGCGGGGTTAATGAGCAGTTCTTC CASRAGTSGVNEQFF
TRBJ2-2 NA TRBV18 NA TGTGCCAGCTCATCCGCCCGGGCGACCGGGGAGCTGTTTTTT CASSSARATGELFF
TRBJ2-1 TRBD1 TRBV10-1 NA TGCGCCAGCAGTGAGGGGACAGGGGACTACAATGAGCAGTTCTTC CASSEGTGDYNEQFF